This TCR beta chain was observed in a study of T cell responses to AZD1222 COVID-19 vaccine. General study results and limits: Across spike, vaccine-associated CD4 TCRs were found, dominant at 160-218 and 743-854. Elevations in Spike-specific TCR breadth and depth followed administration of two AZD1222 doses.

TCRdb's copy holds only in-frame clones and misses some; the assay was immunoSEQ multiplex PCR. The sample contains around 270,000 clones, approximately 94% of which appear only once. Comment on this clone: Its antigen is as yet unknown.

CDR1 and CDR2 from the germline V gene are LNHDA and SQIVND (reference sequence). Trimming took off 1 base at V and 7 bases at J, with 11 bases between the two ends. The CDR3 loop spans 15 amino acids. The source was peripheral blood, collected 28 days after the second AZD1222 dose. The chain links TRBV19 to TRBJ1-6, with unresolved D. The TCR comes from an adult who received the AZD1222 COVID-19 vaccine. DNA for the CDR3: TGTGCCAGTAGTATAGTCGCACTGGAAAATTCACCCCTCCACTTT. Encoded protein: CASSIVALENSPLHF. Full variable domain (remainder filled in from reference TRBV19 and TRBJ1-6): DGGITQSPKYLFRKEGQNVTLSCEQNLNHDAMYWYRQDPGQGLRLIYYSQIVNDFQKGDIAEGYSVSREKKESFPLTVTSAQKNPTAFYLCASSIVALENSPLHFGNGTRLTVT.